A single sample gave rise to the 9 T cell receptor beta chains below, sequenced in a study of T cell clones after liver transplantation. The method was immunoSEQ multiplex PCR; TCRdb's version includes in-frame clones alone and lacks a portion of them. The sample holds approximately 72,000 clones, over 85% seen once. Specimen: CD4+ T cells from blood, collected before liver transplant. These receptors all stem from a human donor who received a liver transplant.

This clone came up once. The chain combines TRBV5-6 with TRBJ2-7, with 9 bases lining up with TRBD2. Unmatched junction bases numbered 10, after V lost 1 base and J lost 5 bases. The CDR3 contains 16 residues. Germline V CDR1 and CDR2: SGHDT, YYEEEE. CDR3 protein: CASSLLGVAGVDEQYF. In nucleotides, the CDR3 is TGTGCCAGCAGCTTGCTGGGGGTAGCGGGAGTGGACGAGCAGTACTTC.

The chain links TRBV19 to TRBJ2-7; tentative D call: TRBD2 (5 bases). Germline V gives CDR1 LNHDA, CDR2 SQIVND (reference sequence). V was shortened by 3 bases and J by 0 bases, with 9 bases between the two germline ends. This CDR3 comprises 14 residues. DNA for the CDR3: TGTGCCAGTAGTATTAGGAGGAGCTCCTACGAGCAGTACTTC. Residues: CASSIRRSSYEQYF.

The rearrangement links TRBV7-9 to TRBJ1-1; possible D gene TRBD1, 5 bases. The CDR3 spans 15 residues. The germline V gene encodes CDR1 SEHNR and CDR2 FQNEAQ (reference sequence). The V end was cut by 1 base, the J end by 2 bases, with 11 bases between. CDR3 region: CASSLEGPSNTEAFF. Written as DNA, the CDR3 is TGTGCCAGCAGCTTAGAGGGACCTTCCAACACTGAAGCTTTCTTT.

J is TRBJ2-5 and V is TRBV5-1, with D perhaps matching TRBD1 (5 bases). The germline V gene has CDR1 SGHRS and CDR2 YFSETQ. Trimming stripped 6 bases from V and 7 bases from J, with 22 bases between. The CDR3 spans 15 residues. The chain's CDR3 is CASNPLGRPTGTQYF. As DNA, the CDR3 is TGCGCCAGCAACCCCCTAGGGCGACCCACAGGGACCCAGTACTTC.

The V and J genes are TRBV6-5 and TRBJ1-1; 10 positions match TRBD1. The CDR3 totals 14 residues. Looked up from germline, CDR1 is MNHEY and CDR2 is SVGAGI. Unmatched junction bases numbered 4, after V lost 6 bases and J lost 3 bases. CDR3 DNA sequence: TGTGCCAGCAGGGGACAGGGGAGGTACACTGAAGCTTTCTTT. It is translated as CASRGQGRYTEAFF.

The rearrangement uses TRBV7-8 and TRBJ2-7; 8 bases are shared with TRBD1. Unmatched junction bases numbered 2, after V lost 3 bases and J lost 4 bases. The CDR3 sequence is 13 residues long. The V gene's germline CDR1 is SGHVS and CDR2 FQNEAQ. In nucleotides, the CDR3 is TGTGCCAGCAGCTTCGGACAGGGATACGAGCAGTACTTC. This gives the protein CASSFGQGYEQYF.

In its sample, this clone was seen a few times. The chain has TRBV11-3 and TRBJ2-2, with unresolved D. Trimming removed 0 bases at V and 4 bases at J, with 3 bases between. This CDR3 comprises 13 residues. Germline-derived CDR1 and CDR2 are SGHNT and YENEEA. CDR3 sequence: CASSLDFTGELFF. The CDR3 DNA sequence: TGTGCCAGCAGCTTAGATTTCACCGGGGAGCTGTTTTTT.

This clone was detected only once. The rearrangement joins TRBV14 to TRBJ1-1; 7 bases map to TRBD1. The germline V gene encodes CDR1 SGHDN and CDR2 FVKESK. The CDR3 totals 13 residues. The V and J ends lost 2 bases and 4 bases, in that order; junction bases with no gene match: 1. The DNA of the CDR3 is TGTGCCAGCAGCCAATACAGGGGCACTGAAGCTTTCTTT. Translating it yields CASSQYRGTEAFF. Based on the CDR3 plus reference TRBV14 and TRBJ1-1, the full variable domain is EAGVTQFPSHSVIEKGQTVTLRCDPISGHDNLYWYRRVMGKEIKFLLHFVKESKQDESGMPNNRFLAERTGGTYSTLKVQPAELEDSGVYFCASSQYRGTEAFFGQGTRLTVV.

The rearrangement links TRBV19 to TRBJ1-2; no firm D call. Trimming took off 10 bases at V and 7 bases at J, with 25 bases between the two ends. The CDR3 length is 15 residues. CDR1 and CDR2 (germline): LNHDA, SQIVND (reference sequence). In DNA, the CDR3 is TGTGCCACGAAGAGTGGCGGGGAGCGCTTGCTTGGCTACACCTTC. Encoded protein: CATKSGGERLLGYTF.